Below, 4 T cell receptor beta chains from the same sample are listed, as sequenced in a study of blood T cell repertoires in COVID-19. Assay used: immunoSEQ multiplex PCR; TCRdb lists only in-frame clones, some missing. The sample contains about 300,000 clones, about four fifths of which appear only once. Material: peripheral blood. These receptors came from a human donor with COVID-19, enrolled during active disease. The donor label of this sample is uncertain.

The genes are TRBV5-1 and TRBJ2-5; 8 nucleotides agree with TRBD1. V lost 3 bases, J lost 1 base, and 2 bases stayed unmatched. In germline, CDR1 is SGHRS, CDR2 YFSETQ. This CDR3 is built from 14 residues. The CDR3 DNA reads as TGCGCCAGCAGCTACGGACAGGGCCAAGAGACCCAGTACTTC. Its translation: CASSYGQGQETQYF.

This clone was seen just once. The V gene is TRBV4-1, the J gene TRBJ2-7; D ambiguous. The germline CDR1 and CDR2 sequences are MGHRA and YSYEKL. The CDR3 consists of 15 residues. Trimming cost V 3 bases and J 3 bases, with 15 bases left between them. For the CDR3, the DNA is TGCGCCAGCAGCCAGGATAGCCGTAGGTTCTACGAGCAGTACTTC. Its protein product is CASSQDSRRFYEQYF.

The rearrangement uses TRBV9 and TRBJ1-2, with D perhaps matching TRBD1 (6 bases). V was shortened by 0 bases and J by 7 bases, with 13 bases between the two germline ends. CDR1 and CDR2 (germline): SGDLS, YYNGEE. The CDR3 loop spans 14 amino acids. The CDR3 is CASSVDDRPSGYTF. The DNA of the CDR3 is TGTGCCAGCAGCGTAGATGACAGGCCTAGTGGCTACACCTTC. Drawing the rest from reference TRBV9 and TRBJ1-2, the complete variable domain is DSGVTQTPKHLITATGQRVTLRCSPRSGDLSVYWYQQSLDQGLQFLIQYYNGEERAKGNILERFSAQQFPDLHSELNLSSLELGDSALYFCASSVDDRPSGYTFGSGTRLTVV.

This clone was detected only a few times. CDR3 loop: CAISGTGDGYTF. CDR3 coding DNA: TGTGCCATCAGTGGGACAGGGGATGGCTACACCTTC. The chain uses TRBV10-3 and TRBJ1-2; 9 bases are shared with TRBD1. Germline V gene sequence: CDR1 ENHRY, CDR2 SYGVKD. The CDR3 is 12 amino acids. With V trimmed by 4 bases and J by 6 bases, 0 bases remained unmatched.